This TCR beta chain was retrieved from a study of response to subunit inactivated influenza vaccine. As to this clonotype: What it binds is unknown.

CDR1 DFQATT and CDR2 SNEGSKA come from the germline V gene (reference sequence). V lost 6 bases and J 0 bases, leaving 15 bases between the germline ends. The CDR3 is made up of 14 amino acids. TCRdb ran MiXCR on the RT-PCR reads and lists one entry per CDR3 protein. In the table there are roughly 760,000 distinct CDR3 sequences, 21% of which are singletons. Study observations and caveats: Authors suggested that a seasonal influenza vaccination recruits few new T cells each time.

The sample was PBMCs from blood, taken 5 days after vaccination. The source is a man aged 45 to 65 who received an inactivated influenza vaccine. The chain couples TRBV20-1 to TRBJ2-7, with D possibly matching TRBD1 (6 bases). The CDR3 loop is CSARTALHSYEQYF. The CDR3 DNA follows: TGCAGTGCGAGGACAGCTTTACACTCCTACGAGCAGTACTTC.